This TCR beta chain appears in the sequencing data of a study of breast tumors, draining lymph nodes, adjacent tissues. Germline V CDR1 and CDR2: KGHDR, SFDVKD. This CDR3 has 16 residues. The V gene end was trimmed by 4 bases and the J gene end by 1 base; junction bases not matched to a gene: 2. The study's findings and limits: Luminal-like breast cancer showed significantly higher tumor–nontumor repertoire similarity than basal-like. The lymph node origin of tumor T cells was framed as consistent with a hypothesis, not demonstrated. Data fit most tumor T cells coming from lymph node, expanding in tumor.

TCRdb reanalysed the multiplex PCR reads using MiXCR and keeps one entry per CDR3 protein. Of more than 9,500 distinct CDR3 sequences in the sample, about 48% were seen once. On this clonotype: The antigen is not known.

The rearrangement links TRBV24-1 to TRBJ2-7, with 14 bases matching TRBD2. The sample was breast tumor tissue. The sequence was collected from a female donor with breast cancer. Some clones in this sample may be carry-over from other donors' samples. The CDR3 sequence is CATSDGTSGRSYEQYF. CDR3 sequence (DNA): TGTGCCACCAGTGACGGGACTAGCGGGAGATCCTACGAGCAGTACTTC.